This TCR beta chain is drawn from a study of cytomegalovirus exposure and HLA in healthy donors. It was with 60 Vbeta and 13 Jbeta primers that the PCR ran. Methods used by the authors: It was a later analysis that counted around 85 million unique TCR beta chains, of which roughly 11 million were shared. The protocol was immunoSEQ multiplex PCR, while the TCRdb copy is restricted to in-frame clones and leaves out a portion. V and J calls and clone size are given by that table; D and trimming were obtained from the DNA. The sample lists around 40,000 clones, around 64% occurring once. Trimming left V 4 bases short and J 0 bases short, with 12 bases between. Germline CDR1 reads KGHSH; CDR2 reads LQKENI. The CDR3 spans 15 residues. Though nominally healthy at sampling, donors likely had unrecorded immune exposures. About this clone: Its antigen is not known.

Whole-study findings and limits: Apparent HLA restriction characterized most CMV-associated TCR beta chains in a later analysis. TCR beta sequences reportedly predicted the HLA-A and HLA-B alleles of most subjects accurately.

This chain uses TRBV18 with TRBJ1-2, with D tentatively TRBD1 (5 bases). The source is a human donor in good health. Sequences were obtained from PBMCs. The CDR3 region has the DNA TGTGCCAGCTCACGATGGGGAGGGGCTAACTATGGCTACACCTTC. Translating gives CASSRWGGANYGYTF.